The clone carrying this T cell receptor beta chain has just a few counts. The sample comes from a study of human T cells and chemical hapten exposure. TCRdb reanalysed the RACE reads using MiXCR and keeps one entry per CDR3 protein. The sample gives 50,000 to 70,000 distinct CDR3 sequences, around 12% of which show up once; 2.4% is in the top ten. Time point meaning: patch test 3, about 24 weeks after DPC sensitization. The treatment here: therapeutic diphenylcyclopropenone sensitization with weekly scalp DPC. Germline lookup yields CDR1 SGHRS and CDR2 YFSETQ. The junction had 8 bases not matched to a gene; V was cut back by 4 bases and J by 4 bases. The CDR3 has 15 amino acids.

This chain uses TRBV5-1 with TRBJ2-1, with 7 bases aligning to TRBD2. The sequencing here drew on whole blood, taken in connection with sensitization to the hapten diphenylcyclopropenone (DPC). This TCR was sampled from a man younger than 45 with alopecia areata. Some clones in this sample may be carry-over from other donors' samples. CDR3 sequence: CASSRHRGDYNEQFF. For the CDR3, the DNA is TGCGCCAGCAGCAGGCACCGGGGGGATTACAATGAGCAGTTCTTC.